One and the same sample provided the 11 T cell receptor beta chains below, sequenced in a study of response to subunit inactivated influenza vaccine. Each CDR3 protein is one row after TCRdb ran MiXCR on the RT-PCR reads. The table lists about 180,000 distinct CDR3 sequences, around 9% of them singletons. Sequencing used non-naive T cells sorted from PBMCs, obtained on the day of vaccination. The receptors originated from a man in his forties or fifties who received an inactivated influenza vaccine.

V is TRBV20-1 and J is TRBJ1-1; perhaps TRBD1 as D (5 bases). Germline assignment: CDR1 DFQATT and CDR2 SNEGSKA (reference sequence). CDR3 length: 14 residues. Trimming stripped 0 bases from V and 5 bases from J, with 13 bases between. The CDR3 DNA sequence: TGCAGTGCTAGAGATGGGGCCGCGGTTACTGAAGCTTTCTTT. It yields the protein CSARDGAAVTEAFF.

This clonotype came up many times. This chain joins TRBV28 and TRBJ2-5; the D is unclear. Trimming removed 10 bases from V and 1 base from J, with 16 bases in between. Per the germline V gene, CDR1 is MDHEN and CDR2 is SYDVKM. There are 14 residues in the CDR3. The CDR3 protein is CATIKQLSQETQYF. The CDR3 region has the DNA TGTGCCACCATTAAACAGTTATCCCAAGAGACCCAGTACTTC. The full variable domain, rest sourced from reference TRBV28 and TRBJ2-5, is DVKVTQSSRYLVKRTGEKVFLECVQDMDHENMFWYRQDPGLGLRLIYFSYDVKMKEKGDIPEGYSVSREKKERFSLILESASTNQTSMYLCATIKQLSQETQYFGPGTRLLVL.

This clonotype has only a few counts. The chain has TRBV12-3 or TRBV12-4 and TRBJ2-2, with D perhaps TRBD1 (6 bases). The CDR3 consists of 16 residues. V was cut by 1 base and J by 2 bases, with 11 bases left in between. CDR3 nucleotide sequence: TGTGCCAGCAGTTTAGGGACAGCTATTAACACCGGGGAGCTGTTTTTT. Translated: CASSLGTAINTGELFF.

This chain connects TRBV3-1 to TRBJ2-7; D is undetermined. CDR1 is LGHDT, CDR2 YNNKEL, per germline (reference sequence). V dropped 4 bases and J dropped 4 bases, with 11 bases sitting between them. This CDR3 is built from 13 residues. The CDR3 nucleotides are TGTGCCAGCAGCCCTCCACAGTCTTACGAGCAGTACTTC. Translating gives CASSPPQSYEQYF.

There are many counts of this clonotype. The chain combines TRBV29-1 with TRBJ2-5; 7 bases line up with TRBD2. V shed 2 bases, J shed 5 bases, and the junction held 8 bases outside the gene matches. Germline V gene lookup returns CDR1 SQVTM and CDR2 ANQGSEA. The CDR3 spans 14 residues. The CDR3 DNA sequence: TGCAGCGTTGAATTTCGGCTAGCGGCGGAGACCCAGTACTTC. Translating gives CSVEFRLAAETQYF.

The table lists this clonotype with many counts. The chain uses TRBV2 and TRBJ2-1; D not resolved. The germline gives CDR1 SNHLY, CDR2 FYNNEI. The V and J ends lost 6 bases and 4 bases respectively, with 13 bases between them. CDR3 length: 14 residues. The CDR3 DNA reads TGTGCCAGCAGCCTACTCAATCTATACAATGAGCAGTTCTTC. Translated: CASSLLNLYNEQFF.

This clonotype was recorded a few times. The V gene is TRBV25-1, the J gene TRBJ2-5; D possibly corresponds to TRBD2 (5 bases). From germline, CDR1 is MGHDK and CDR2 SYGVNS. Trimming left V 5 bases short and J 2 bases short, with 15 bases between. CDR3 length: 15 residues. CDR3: CASSQRRPLQETQYF. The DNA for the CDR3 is TGTGCCAGCAGTCAAAGGAGGCCCCTTCAAGAGACCCAGTACTTC. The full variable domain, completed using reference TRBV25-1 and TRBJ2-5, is EADIYQTPRYLVIGTGKKITLECSQTMGHDKMYWYQQDPGMELHLIHYSYGVNSTEKGDLSSESTVSRIRTEHFPLTLESARPSHTSQYLCASSQRRPLQETQYFGPGTRLLVL.

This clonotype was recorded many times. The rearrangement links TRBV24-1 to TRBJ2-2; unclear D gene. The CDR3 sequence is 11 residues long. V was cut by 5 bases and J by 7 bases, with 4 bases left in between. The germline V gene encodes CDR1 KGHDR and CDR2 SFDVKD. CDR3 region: CATSANGELFF. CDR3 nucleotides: TGTGCCACCAGTGCAAACGGGGAGCTGTTTTTT.

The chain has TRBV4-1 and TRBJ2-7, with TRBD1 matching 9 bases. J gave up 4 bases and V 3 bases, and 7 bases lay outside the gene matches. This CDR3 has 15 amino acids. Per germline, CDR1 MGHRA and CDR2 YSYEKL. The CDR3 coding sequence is TGCGCCAGCAGCCATCCCGGGACAGGGAGTTACGAGCAGTACTTC. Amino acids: CASSHPGTGSYEQYF.

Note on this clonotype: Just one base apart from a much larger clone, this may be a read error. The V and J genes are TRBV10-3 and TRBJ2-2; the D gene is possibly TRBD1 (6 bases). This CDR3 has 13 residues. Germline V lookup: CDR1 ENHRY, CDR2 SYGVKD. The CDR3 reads CVIRQGSTGELFF. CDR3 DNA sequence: TGTGTCATCAGGCAGGGGTCCACCGGGGAGCTGTTTTTT.

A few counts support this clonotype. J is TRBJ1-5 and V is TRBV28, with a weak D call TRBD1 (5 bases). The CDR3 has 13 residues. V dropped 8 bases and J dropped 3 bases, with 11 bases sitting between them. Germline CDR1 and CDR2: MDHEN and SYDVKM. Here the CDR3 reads CASCRQTNQPQHF. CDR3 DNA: TGTGCCAGCTGCCGACAGACCAATCAGCCCCAGCATTTT.